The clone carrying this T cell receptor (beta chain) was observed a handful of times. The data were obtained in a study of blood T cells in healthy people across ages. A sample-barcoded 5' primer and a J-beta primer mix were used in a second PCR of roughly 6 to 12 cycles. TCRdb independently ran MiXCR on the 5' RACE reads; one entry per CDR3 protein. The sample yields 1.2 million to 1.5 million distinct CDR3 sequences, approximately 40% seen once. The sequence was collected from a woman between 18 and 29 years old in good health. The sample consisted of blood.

CDR3: CASSTRGPTSTDTQYF. In DNA, the CDR3 is TGTGCCAGCAGTACCAGGGGACCCACTAGCACAGATACGCAGTATTTT. This chain joins TRBV7-9 and TRBJ2-3; tentative D call: TRBD1 (6 bases). The germline V and J ends were trimmed by 6 bases and 0 bases, with 16 bases remaining between them. Germline lookup yields CDR1 SEHNR and CDR2 FQNEAQ (reference sequence). The CDR3 runs 16 residues.